Listed below are T cell receptor beta chains from one sample, sequenced in a study of tumor-infiltrating lymphocytes in primary liver carcinoma. A single record per CDR3 protein comes from TCRdb applying MiXCR to the multiplex PCR reads. The profile shows just over 300,000 distinct CDR3 sequences, around three fifths of them singletons. Source material: peripheral blood. These receptors all come from a woman in her twenties or thirties with primary liver carcinoma and hepatitis B virus infection. CDR3s include the opening cysteine and the closing phenylalanine or tryptophan. A D gene is named only where the DNA matches it firmly. The size field is filled for only some rows; it gives once, few, many or a size class.

TRBJ2-7	TRBV6-5	TRBD2	NA	TGTGCCAGCAAGGAAGTAGCGGGAGGGCTGGGCTACGAGCAGTACTTC	CASKEVAGGLGYEQYF
TRBJ2-5	TRBV30	NA	NA	TGTGCCAGGAGTGTACTCCGCAGGTCGGGCGAGACCCAGTACTTC	CARSVLRRSGETQYF
TRBJ2-1	TRBV29-1	NA	few	TGCAGCGTTGAAGGGGGCAGGGGCACCTACAATGAGCAGTTCTTC	CSVEGGRGTYNEQFF
TRBJ2-1	TRBV7-9	TRBD2	many	TGTGCCAGCAGCTTAGGGACTAGCGGAGCTAGGAATGAGCAGTTCTTC	CASSLGTSGARNEQFF
TRBJ2-5	TRBV28	TRBD1	NA	TGTGCCAGCTCGGAACAGGGGGCGATCAAAGAGACCCAGTACTTC	CASSEQGAIKETQYF
TRBJ2-1	TRBV6-1	TRBD2	few	TGTGCCAGCAGTGTGTTGTTGGCGGGAGGGCCAAATGAGCAGTTCTTC	CASSVLLAGGPNEQFF
TRBJ2-3	TRBV11-3	NA	NA	TGTGTCAGCAGTCCCAGTGGGAGATACAGAGATACGCAGTATTTT	CVSSPSGRYRDTQYF
TRBJ2-1	TRBV6-6	TRBD2	NA	TGTGGCAGCTCAAAAGGGGGGGTAGCGGGAGGTGGGGGTGAGCAGTTCTTC	CGSSKGGVAGGGGEQFF
TRBJ2-5	TRBV28	TRBD1	few	TGTGCCAGCAGTTTTGTTAGGACAGGGGGTGGTGAGACCCAGTACTTC	CASSFVRTGGGETQYF
TRBJ2-3	TRBV6-8	TRBD1	many	TGTGCCAACCCAGGACAGGGGCAAGATACGCAGTATTTT	CANPGQGQDTQYF
TRBJ2-3	TRBV5-1	NA	NA	TGCGCCAGCAGCTTCGGACGATTAGGGTGGGATACGCAGTATTTT	CASSFGRLGWDTQYF
TRBJ2-1	TRBV10-3	TRBD2	NA	TGTGCCATCAGTGAGCCCCTGATTTTTACGGGAGGTTTATACAATGAGCAGTTCTTC	CAISEPLIFTGGLYNEQFF
TRBJ2-2	TRBV6-2/TRBV6-3	TRBD1	NA	TGTGCCAGCAGTTCCTGGACAGGGAACATCGGGGAGCTGTTTTTT	CASSSWTGNIGELFF
TRBJ2-7	TRBV13	NA	NA	TGTGCCAGCAGCCACCGGGACAACTCCTACGAGCGGTACTTC	CASSHRDNSYERYF
TRBJ2-2	TRBV12-3/TRBV12-4	NA	many	TGTGCCGGGAAAGGGGTCGGGGAGCTGTTTTTT	CAGKGVGELFF
TRBJ2-3	TRBV12-3/TRBV12-4	NA	NA	TGTGCCAGCAGTGAGAACCAGGGGTGGGGCACAGATACGCAGTATTTT	CASSENQGWGTDTQYF
TRBJ2-2	TRBV5-6	NA	NA	TGTGCCACCAGCTTGGCACCTAGAGTCTCCGGGGAGCTGTTTTTT	CATSLAPRVSGELFF
TRBJ2-3	TRBV11-3	TRBD1	once	TGTGCCGGCGGCCTGACAGGGGCACGAGATACGCAGTATTTT	CAGGLTGARDTQYF
TRBJ2-1	TRBV6-2/TRBV6-3	NA	once	TGTGCCAACAGTCCGGGAGCGTACCCCGATGAGCAGTTCTTC	CANSPGAYPDEQFF
TRBJ2-7	TRBV28	TRBD2	NA	TGTGCCAGCAGTTTTCCTAGCGGGCCGTACGAGCAGTACTTC	CASSFPSGPYEQYF
TRBJ2-2	TRBV12-3/TRBV12-4	TRBD2	NA	TGTGCCAGCAGTCCGCTGCTAGCGGGAGGTTATACCGGGGAGCTGTTTTTT	CASSPLLAGGYTGELFF
TRBJ2-7	TRBV10-3	NA	few	TGTGCCATCAGTGAGCGCTCCGAGCAGTACTTC	CAISERSEQYF
TRBJ1-1	TRBV28	NA	NA	TGTGCCAGCAGCACCCTGGGGGGGGCTAAGGGGGGGTTCAGAAACACTGAAGCTTTCTTT	CASSTLGGAKGGFRNTEAFF
TRBJ2-7	TRBV10-3	NA	many	TGTGCCATCAGTGGATCGGACAGCCCCTCTTTCTACGAGCAGTACTTC	CAISGSDSPSFYEQYF
TRBJ2-1	TRBV4-3	NA	NA	TGCGCCAGCAGCCAGGCAAATATATACAGTCCCGGTGAGCAGTTCTTC	CASSQANIYSPGEQFF
TRBJ1-1	TRBV11-3	TRBD1	NA	TGTGCCAGCAGCTTTGGGACAGGGGTTTCTGAAGTTTTCTTT	CASSFGTGVSEVFF